The 21 T cell receptor beta chains in this list originate from one sample, sequenced in a study of Graves' ophthalmopathy and Graves' hyperthyroidism. RNA transcripts were the source from which TCR beta CDR3 regions were amplified. First-round RT-PCR employed HTBI primers, with a second-round multiplex PCR after it. TCRdb re-analysed the multiplex PCR reads in MiXCR, keeping a single row per CDR3 protein. Here the sample spans about 620,000 distinct CDR3 sequences, 22% being singletons. Source material: peripheral blood. The receptors stem from a woman younger than 35 with stable Graves' hyperthyroidism. Some clones in this sample may be carry-over from other donors' samples.

This clonotype was detected ten times or more. V usage is TRBV12-3 or TRBV12-4 and J usage is TRBJ2-6, with D perhaps given as TRBD1 or TRBD2 (6 bases each). CDR3 length equals 21 residues. Trimming stripped 2 bases from V and 0 bases from J, with 23 bases between. Here the CDR3 reads CASSLKFGGGPSFSGANVLTF. CDR3 coding DNA: TGTGCCAGCAGTTTAAAATTCGGGGGCGGACCGTCCTTCTCTGGGGCCAACGTCCTGACTTTC.

This clonotype has a count of ten or more. This chain uses TRBV7-2 with TRBJ2-5; 13 bases agree with TRBD2. This CDR3 contains 16 residues. With 5 bases clipped from V and 5 bases from J, the junction kept 8 bases outside the gene matches. CDR1 and CDR2 from the germline V gene are SGHTA and FQGNSA. Here the CDR3 reads CASSPRTSGSGETQYF. As DNA, the CDR3 is TGTGCCAGCAGCCCAAGGACTAGCGGGAGTGGGGAGACCCAGTACTTC.

This clonotype was found many times. This sequence joins TRBV27 and TRBJ1-2; TRBD1 matches at 7 bases. Germline V gene sequence: CDR1 MNHEY, CDR2 SMNVEV (reference sequence). The J segment lost 2 bases and the V segment lost 2 bases, leaving 11 bases of the junction unmatched. The CDR3 covers 17 residues. The CDR3 protein is CASSLQTGKGVNYGYTF. The CDR3 region has the DNA TGTGCCAGCAGTTTACAGACAGGGAAGGGGGTAAACTATGGCTACACCTTC.

This clonotype was found many times. This chain connects TRBV6-1 to TRBJ1-5, with 7 bases identical to TRBD1. This CDR3 contains 15 residues. CDR1 MNHNS and CDR2 SASEGT come from the germline V gene. V lost 5 bases to trimming and J lost 5 bases; unmatched junction nucleotides: 9. DNA of the CDR3: TGTGCCAGCAGTCCCGGGACAGCGATTGATCAGCCCCAGCATTTT. Translated, it gives CASSPGTAIDQPQHF.

The chain has TRBV28 and TRBJ1-2, with 8 bases lining up with TRBD1. CDR1 is MDHEN, CDR2 SYDVKM, per germline. This CDR3 comprises 12 residues. V lost 6 bases and J lost 9; bases outside the gene matches: 6. The CDR3 region has the DNA TGTGCCAGCAGCCGGACAGGGAGAAGCTACACCTTC. This codes for CASSRTGRSYTF.

This clonotype occurred a few times. This chain joins TRBV6-1 and TRBJ2-7, with 8 positions matching TRBD1. The CDR3 is 15 residues long. J was trimmed by 5 bases and V by 7 bases; bases with no gene match: 13. The germline V gene encodes CDR1 MNHNS and CDR2 SASEGT. The CDR3 reads CASTVTGAAPNEQYF. The CDR3 nucleotides are TGTGCCAGCACCGTGACAGGGGCCGCCCCTAACGAGCAGTACTTC.

This chain connects TRBV12-3 or TRBV12-4 to TRBJ2-5; D possibly uses TRBD1 or TRBD2 (6 bases each). The V gene lost 5 bases and the J gene lost 2 bases, with 12 bases spanning the gap. CDR3 length equals 14 residues. The CDR3 reads CASSPRDKQETQYF. The DNA of the CDR3 is TGTGCCAGCAGTCCGCGGGACAAACAAGAGACCCAGTACTTC.

This clonotype came up many times. The V gene is TRBV7-2, the J gene TRBJ2-7; perhaps TRBD2 as D (6 bases). Trimming cost V 5 bases and J 3 bases, with 14 bases left between them. This CDR3 region has 14 residues. Germline V gene data show CDR1 as SGHTA and CDR2 as FQGNSA. The CDR3 loop reads CASSTGDGDYEQYF. CDR3 DNA sequence: TGTGCCAGCAGCACGGGGGACGGAGACTACGAGCAGTACTTC.

This clonotype was counted at least ten times. V usage is TRBV12-3 or TRBV12-4 and J usage is TRBJ1-5; no clear D. V was trimmed by 3 bases and J by 0 bases, leaving 6 bases between them. This CDR3 region has 14 residues. CDR3 residues: CASSFDISNQPQHF. Written as DNA, the CDR3 is TGTGCCAGCAGTTTTGACATTAGCAATCAGCCCCAGCATTTT.

This clonotype was recorded only once. The chain joins TRBV7-2 to TRBJ1-2; unclear D gene. Looked up from germline, CDR1 is SGHTA and CDR2 is FQGNSA. The CDR3 loop spans 15 amino acids. Between the trimmed V and J ends, which lost 4 bases and 7 bases, there was a span of 19 bases. The CDR3 nucleotides are TGTGCCAGCAGCTCCCGACAACTTACTCAGCGTGGCTACACCTTC. This translates into CASSSRQLTQRGYTF.

In its sample, this clonotype was seen many times. The chain joins TRBV18 to TRBJ1-2, with a weak D call TRBD1 (5 bases). The V gene lost 8 bases and the J gene lost 2 bases, with 12 bases spanning the gap. Germline loops: CDR1 KGHSH, CDR2 LQKENI. This CDR3 has 13 amino acids. The CDR3 coding sequence is TGTGCCAGCAGCCCGACAGAAAACTATGGCTACACCTTC. Translated: CASSPTENYGYTF.

The chain links TRBV6-2 or TRBV6-3 to TRBJ2-7; a weak D match, TRBD2 (5 bases). Germline CDR1 and CDR2: MNHEY and SVGEGT. The CDR3 has 14 amino acids. With 3 bases removed from V and 4 bases from J, the gap between germline ends came to 13 bases. In DNA form, the CDR3 reads TGTGCCAGCAGTTATGCCGGGGATCGGTACGAGCAGTACTTC. This codes for CASSYAGDRYEQYF.

The chain uses TRBV12-3 or TRBV12-4 and TRBJ1-1; no clear D. The CDR3 is 15 residues long. V shed 3 bases and J shed 1 base, with 12 bases lying between them. The CDR3 nucleotides read TGTGCCAGCAGTTTCGGGCCTCCCGGGAACACTGAAGCTTTCTTT. It codes for CASSFGPPGNTEAFF.

This clonotype was recorded at least ten times. CDR3 sequence (DNA): TGCAGTGCTAGAGATCAGCTAGCGGGACTTTCGGGTGAGCAGTACTTC. Amino acid sequence: CSARDQLAGLSGEQYF. The chain recombines TRBV20-1 with TRBJ2-7, with 9 bases that match TRBD2. This CDR3 contains 16 residues. Trimming removed 0 bases from V and 7 bases from J; junction bases left unmatched: 13. Germline V lookup: CDR1 DFQATT, CDR2 SNEGSKA (reference sequence).

This clonotype has a count of ten or more. This chain links TRBV9 with TRBJ2-2; D is unclear. The germline V and J ends were trimmed by 0 bases and 5 bases, with 2 bases remaining between them. The CDR3 has 12 residues. Germline V gene lookup returns CDR1 SGDLS and CDR2 YYNGEE. CDR3 sequence reads: CASSVATGELFF. DNA of the CDR3: TGTGCCAGCAGCGTAGCTACCGGGGAGCTGTTTTTT.

This chain uses TRBV28 with TRBJ1-2; D is uncertain. From germline, CDR1 is MDHEN and CDR2 SYDVKM. V lost 7 bases and J lost 7, with 22 bases in between. CDR3 length equals 15 residues. CDR3 in amino acids: CASTLGRPSFGGYTF. For the CDR3, the DNA is TGTGCCAGCACTCTAGGGAGACCTTCATTCGGTGGCTACACCTTC.

A word on this clonotype: The conserved phenylalanine or tryptophan is not found at the CDR3 terminus, so this likely reflects a read error. J is TRBJ1-5 and V is TRBV12-3 or TRBV12-4; 7 bases fit TRBD1. CDR3 size: 14 residues. The V gene end was trimmed by 6 bases and the J gene end by 5 bases; junction bases not matched to a gene: 7. CDR3 sequence: CASRGQSHDQPQHV. The CDR3 DNA reads as TGTGCCAGCAGGGGACAGTCCCACGATCAGCCCCAGCATGTT.

This clonotype has a handful of counts. The V call is TRBV30, the J call TRBJ1-1; D not resolved. CDR3 size: 11 residues. Germline values: CDR1 GTSNPN, CDR2 SVGIG (reference sequence). Trimming cost V 3 bases and J 8 bases, with 10 bases left between them. The CDR3 sequence is CAWRGYSEAFF. The CDR3 bases are TGTGCCTGGAGGGGCTACTCAGAAGCTTTCTTT.

With respect to this clonotype: A much larger clonotype is one base distant, so this may be a read error. This likely comes from a read error, as the CDR3 has no conserved phenylalanine or tryptophan at its end. The chain links TRBV12-3 or TRBV12-4 to TRBJ1-2; D is possibly TRBD1 (6 bases). V was trimmed by 8 bases and J by 6 bases, leaving 25 bases between them. The CDR3 consists of 16 residues. In DNA form, the CDR3 reads TGTGCCAGCGGGATGGCGCGGGGGCCGTTCATTAATGGCTACACCTAC. Translation gives CASGMARGPFINGYTY.

The gene calls are TRBV27 and TRBJ2-7; 7 bases line up with TRBD1. J gave up 6 bases and V 1 base, and 6 bases lay outside the gene matches. The V gene's germline CDR1 is MNHEY and CDR2 SMNVEV (reference sequence). The length of the CDR3 is 14 residues. Here the CDR3 reads CASSLLDREGEQYF. The CDR3 DNA sequence: TGTGCCAGCAGTTTATTAGACAGGGAAGGCGAGCAGTACTTC.

This chain joins TRBV6-2 or TRBV6-3 and TRBJ2-7; no clear D. Germline V gene lookup returns CDR1 MNHEY and CDR2 SVGEGT. There are 13 residues in the CDR3. The V gene lost 1 base and the J gene lost 10 bases, with 14 bases spanning the gap. The CDR3 reads CASSYFGPGDQYF. In nucleotides, the CDR3 is TGTGCCAGCAGTTACTTCGGTCCGGGCGATCAGTACTTC.